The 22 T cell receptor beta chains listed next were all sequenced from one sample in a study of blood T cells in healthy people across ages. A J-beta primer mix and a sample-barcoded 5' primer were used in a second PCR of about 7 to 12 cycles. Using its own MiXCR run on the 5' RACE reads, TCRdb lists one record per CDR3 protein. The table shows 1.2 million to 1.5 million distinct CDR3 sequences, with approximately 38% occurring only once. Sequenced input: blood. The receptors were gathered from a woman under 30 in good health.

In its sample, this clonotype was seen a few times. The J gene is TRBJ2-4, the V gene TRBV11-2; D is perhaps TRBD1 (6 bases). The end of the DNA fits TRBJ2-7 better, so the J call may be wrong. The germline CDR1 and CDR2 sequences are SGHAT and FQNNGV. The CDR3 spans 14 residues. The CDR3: CASSSLRTAYEQYF. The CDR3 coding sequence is TGTGCCAGCAGCTCCCTCCGGACAGCTTACGAGCAGTACTTC.

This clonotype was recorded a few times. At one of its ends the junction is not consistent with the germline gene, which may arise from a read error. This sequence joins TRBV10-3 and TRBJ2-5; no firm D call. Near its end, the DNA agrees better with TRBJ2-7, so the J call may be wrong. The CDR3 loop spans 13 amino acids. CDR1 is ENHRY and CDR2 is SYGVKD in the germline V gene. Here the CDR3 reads CAISESASNEQYF. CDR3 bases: TGTGCCATCAGTGAGTCGGCCTCCAACGAGCAGTACTTC.

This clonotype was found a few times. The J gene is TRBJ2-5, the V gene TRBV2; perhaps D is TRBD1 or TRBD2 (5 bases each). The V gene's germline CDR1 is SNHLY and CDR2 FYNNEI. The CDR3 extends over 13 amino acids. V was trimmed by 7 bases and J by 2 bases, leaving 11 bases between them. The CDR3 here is CASNRGPQETQYF. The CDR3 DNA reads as TGTGCCAGCAATCGGGGACCTCAAGAGACCCAGTACTTC.

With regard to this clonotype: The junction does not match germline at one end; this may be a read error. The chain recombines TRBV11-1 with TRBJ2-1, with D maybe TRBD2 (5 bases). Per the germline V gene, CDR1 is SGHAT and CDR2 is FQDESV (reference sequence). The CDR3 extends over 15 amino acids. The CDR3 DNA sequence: TGTGCCAGCAGCTTAGGCGAGGGCGGCGACAATGAGAAGTTCTTC. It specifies CASSLGEGGDNEKFF. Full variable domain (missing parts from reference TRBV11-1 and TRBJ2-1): EAEVAQSPRYKITEKSQAVAFWCDPISGHATLYWYRQILGQGPELLVQFQDESVVDDSQLPKDRFSAERLKGVDSTLKIQPAELGDSAMYLCASSLGEGGDNEKFFGPGTRLTVL.

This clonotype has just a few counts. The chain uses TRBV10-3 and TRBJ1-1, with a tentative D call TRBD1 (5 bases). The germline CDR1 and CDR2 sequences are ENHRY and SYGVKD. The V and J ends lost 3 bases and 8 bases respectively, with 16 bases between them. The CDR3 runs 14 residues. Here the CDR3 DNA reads TGTGCCATCAGTGATTCGGGGACCAACGAAGAAGCTTTCTTT. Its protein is CAISDSGTNEEAFF.

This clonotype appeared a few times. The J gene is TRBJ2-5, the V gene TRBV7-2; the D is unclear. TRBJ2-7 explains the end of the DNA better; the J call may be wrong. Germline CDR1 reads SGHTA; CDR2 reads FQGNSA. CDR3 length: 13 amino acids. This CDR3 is CASSLARVSEQYF. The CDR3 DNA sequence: TGTGCCAGCAGCTTAGCGCGAGTTTCCGAGCAGTACTTC.

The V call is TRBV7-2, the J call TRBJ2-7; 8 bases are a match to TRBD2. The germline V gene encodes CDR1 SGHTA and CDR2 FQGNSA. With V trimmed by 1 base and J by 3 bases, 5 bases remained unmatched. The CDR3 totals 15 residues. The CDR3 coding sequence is TGTGCCAGCAGCTTAGAGGCGGGACTAGTCTACGAGCAGTACTTC. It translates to CASSLEAGLVYEQYF.

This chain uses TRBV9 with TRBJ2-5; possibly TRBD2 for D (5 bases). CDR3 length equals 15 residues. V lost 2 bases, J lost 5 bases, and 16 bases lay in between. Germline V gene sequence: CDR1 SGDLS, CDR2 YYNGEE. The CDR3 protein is CASSVASLPRETQYF. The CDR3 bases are TGTGCCAGCAGCGTGGCTAGCCTTCCGAGGGAGACCCAGTACTTC. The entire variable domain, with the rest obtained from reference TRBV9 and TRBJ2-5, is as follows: DSGVTQTPKHLITATGQRVTLRCSPRSGDLSVYWYQQSLDQGLQFLIQYYNGEERAKGNILERFSAQQFPDLHSELNLSSLELGDSALYFCASSVASLPRETQYFGPGTRLLVL.

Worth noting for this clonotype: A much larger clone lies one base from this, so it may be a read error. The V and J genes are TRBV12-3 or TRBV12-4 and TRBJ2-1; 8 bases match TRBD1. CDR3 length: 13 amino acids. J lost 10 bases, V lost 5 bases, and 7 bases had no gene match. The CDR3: CASSPGQDYEQFF. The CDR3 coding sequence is TGTGCCAGCAGTCCGGGACAGGACTACGAGCAGTTCTTC.

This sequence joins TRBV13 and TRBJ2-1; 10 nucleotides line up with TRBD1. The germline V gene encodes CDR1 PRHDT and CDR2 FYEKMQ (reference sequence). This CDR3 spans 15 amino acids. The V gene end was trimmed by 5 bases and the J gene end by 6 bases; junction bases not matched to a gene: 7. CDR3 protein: CASSPGTGVINEQFF. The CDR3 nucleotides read TGTGCCAGCAGCCCCGGGACAGGGGTTATCAATGAGCAGTTCTTC.

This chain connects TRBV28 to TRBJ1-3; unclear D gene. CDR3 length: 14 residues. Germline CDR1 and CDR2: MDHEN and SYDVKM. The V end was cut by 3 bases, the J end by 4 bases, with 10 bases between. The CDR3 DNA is TGTGCCAGCAGTTTCGGGTTCCAGGGAAACACCATATATTTT. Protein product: CASSFGFQGNTIYF.

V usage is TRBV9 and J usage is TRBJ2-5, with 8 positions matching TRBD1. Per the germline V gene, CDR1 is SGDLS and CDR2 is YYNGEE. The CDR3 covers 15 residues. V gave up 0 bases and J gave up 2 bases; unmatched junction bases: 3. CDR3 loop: CASSVDRGAQETQYF. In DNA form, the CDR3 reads TGTGCCAGCAGCGTAGACAGGGGGGCTCAAGAGACCCAGTACTTC.

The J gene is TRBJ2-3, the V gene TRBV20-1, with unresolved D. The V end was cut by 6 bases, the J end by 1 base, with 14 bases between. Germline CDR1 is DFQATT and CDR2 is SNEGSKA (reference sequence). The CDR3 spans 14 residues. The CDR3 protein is CSAAPVAGTDTQYF. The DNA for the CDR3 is TGCAGTGCGGCACCGGTAGCCGGCACAGATACGCAGTATTTT.

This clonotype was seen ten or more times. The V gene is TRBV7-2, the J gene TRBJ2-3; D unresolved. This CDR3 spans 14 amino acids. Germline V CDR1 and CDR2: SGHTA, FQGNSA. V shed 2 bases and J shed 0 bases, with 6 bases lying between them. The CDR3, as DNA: TGTGCCAGCAGCTTATCTTCTAGCACAGATACGCAGTATTTT. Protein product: CASSLSSSTDTQYF.

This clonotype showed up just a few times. The chain's CDR3 is CSARDGGLAGRNEQFF. DNA for the CDR3: TGCAGTGCTAGAGATGGAGGACTAGCGGGACGCAATGAGCAGTTCTTC. The chain links TRBV20-1 to TRBJ2-1; 12 bases fit TRBD2. Germline CDR1 and CDR2: DFQATT and SNEGSKA (reference sequence). The CDR3 contains 16 residues. V was clipped by 0 bases and J by 6 bases; unmatched bases: 6.

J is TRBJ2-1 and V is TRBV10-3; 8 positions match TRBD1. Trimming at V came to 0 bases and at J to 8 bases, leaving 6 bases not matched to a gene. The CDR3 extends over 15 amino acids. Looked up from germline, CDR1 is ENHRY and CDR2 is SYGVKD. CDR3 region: CAISESGRGPDEQFF. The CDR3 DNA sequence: TGTGCCATCAGTGAGTCGGGCAGGGGGCCGGATGAGCAGTTCTTC.

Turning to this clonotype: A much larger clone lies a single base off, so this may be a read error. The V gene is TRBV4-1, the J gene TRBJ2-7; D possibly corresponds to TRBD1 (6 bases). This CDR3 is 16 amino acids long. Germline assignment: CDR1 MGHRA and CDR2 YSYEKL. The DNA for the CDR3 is TGCGCCAGCAACCAAGAGGCAGGGGCGATATCCTACGAGCAGTACTTC. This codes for CASNQEAGAISYEQYF.

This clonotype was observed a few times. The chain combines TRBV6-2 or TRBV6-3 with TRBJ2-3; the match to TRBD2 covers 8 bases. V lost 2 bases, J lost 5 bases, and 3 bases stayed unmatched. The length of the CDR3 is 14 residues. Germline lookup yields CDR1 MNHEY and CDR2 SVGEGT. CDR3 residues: CASSYGLAGDTQYF. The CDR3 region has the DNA TGTGCCAGCAGTTACGGGCTAGCGGGAGATACGCAGTATTTT.

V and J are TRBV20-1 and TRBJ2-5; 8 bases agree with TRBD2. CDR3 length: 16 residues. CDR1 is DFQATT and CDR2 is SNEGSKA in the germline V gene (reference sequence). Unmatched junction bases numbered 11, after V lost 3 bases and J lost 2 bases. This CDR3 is CSASRSGRSMQETQYF. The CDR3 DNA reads TGCAGTGCTAGCAGGAGCGGGAGATCGATGCAAGAGACCCAGTACTTC.

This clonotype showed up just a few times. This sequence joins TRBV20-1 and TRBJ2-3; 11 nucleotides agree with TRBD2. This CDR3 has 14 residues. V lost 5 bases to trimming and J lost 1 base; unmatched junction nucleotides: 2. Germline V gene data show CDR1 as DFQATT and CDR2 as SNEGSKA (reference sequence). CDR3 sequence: CSALTSGGTDTQYF. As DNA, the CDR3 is TGCAGTGCTCTGACTAGCGGGGGCACAGATACGCAGTATTTT.

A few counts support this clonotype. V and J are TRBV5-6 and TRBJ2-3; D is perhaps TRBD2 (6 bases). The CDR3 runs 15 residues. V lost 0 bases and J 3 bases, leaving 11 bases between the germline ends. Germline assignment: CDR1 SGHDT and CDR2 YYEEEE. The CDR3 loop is CASSLGGGKTDTQYF. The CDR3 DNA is TGTGCCAGCAGCTTGGGGGGCGGGAAAACAGATACGCAGTATTTT. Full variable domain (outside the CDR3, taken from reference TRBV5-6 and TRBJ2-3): DAGVTQSPTHLIKTRGQQVTLRCSPKSGHDTVSWYQQALGQGPQFIFQYYEEEERQRGNFPDRFSGHQFPNYSSELNVNALLLGDSALYLCASSLGGGKTDTQYFGPGTRLTVL.

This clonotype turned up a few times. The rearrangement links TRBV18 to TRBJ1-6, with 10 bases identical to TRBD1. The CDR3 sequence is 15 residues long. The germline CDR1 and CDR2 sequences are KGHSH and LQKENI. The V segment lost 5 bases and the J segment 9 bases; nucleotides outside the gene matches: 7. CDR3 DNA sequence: TGTGCCAGCTCATCAACGACAGGGGGCATTTCACCCCTCCACTTT. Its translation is CASSSTTGGISPLHF.